This passage covers 25 T cell receptor beta chains from one sample sequenced in a study of blood T cell repertoires in COVID-19. Profiled with immunoSEQ multiplex PCR; TCRdb holds only in-frame clones, not every one. The repertoire holds more than 300,000 clones, with around nine tenths as singletons. The sample comprised peripheral blood. The receptors stem from a woman between 65 and 79 years old with COVID-19, enrolled during active disease.

V gene TRBV19 combines with J gene TRBJ2-1, with D possibly TRBD1 on 6 matching bases. Trimming removed 0 bases from V and 6 bases from J, with 12 bases in between. The CDR3 is 15 residues long. Germline CDR1 reads LNHDA; CDR2 reads SQIVND (reference sequence). The CDR3 loop is CASSIDLDSTNEQFF. CDR3 coding DNA: TGTGCCAGTAGTATAGATCTGGACAGTACCAATGAGCAGTTCTTC.

The chain couples TRBV20-1 to TRBJ2-1; TRBD2 aligns across 8 bases. The CDR3 is 11 amino acids. CDR1 and CDR2 (germline): DFQATT, SNEGSKA (reference sequence). V lost 6 bases to trimming and J lost 13 bases; unmatched junction nucleotides: 8. This CDR3 is CSAWVAGTQFF. The CDR3 bases are TGCAGTGCGTGGGTAGCGGGGACCCAGTTCTTC.

The chain employs TRBV4-1 and TRBJ2-1; 8 bases are a match to TRBD2. The CDR3 contains 16 residues. Germline CDR1 and CDR2: MGHRA and YSYEKL. The V segment lost 3 bases and the J segment 7 bases; nucleotides outside the gene matches: 11. CDR3 amino acids: CASSHPPSGGDNEQFF. The CDR3 nucleotides are TGCGCCAGCAGCCACCCCCCCAGCGGGGGTGATAATGAGCAGTTCTTC.

In this sample, this clone turned up a few times. The sample holds other DNA sequences that translate to the same CDR3. The gene calls are TRBV11-1 and TRBJ1-2; no firm D call. This CDR3 is built from 11 residues. V was clipped by 4 bases and J by 5 bases, with 5 bases between them. Germline lookup yields CDR1 SGHAT and CDR2 FQDESV (reference sequence). CDR3 sequence: CASSSNYGYTF. The CDR3 coding sequence is TGTGCCAGCAGCTCCAATTATGGCTACACCTTC.

The V and J genes are TRBV14 and TRBJ2-5; D remains unclear. Germline-derived CDR1 and CDR2 are SGHDN and FVKESK. V gave up 0 bases and J gave up 4 bases, with 9 bases separating them. This CDR3 contains 14 residues. The CDR3 sequence is CASSQEGNAETQYF. The CDR3 DNA is TGTGCCAGCAGCCAAGAGGGCAACGCAGAGACCCAGTACTTC.

This rearrangement joins TRBV7-9 to TRBJ2-3, with a tentative D call TRBD1 (6 bases). CDR1 is SEHNR and CDR2 is FQNEAQ in the germline V gene (reference sequence). This CDR3 comprises 21 residues. V lost 7 bases to trimming and J lost 0 bases, with 32 bases between them. The CDR3 loop is CASTRGRSATLLLLSTDTQYF. CDR3 in DNA: TGTGCCAGCACCAGGGGCCGGTCCGCGACACTACTTTTATTAAGCACAGATACGCAGTATTTT.

The chain links TRBV9 to TRBJ2-7; 7 bases fit TRBD2. Germline-derived CDR1 and CDR2 are SGDLS and YYNGEE. The CDR3 consists of 14 residues. The junction had 8 bases not matched to a gene; V was cut back by 3 bases and J by 5 bases. The CDR3, as DNA: TGTGCCAGCAGCGCCTCGACTAGCCCCCACGAGCAGTACTTC. Translation: CASSASTSPHEQYF. Filled out from reference TRBV9 and TRBJ2-7, the complete variable domain reads DSGVTQTPKHLITATGQRVTLRCSPRSGDLSVYWYQQSLDQGLQFLIQYYNGEERAKGNILERFSAQQFPDLHSELNLSSLELGDSALYFCASSASTSPHEQYFGPGTRLTVT.

This sequence joins TRBV6-5 and TRBJ1-6; TRBD1 is a possible D gene (5 bases). Germline V gene data show CDR1 as MNHEY and CDR2 as SVGAGI. With 6 bases removed from V and 8 bases from J, the gap between germline ends came to 17 bases. The CDR3 contains 15 residues. The DNA for the CDR3 is TGTGCCAGCAGATCCACCCTGGGGCCGGATTCACCCCTCCACTTT. This codes for CASRSTLGPDSPLHF.

J is TRBJ2-7 and V is TRBV5-6; 8 bases are shared with TRBD1. In germline, CDR1 is SGHDT, CDR2 YYEEEE. V was pared by 4 bases and J by 4 bases, with 7 bases of the junction left unmatched. The CDR3 sequence is 14 residues long. The chain's CDR3 is CASSPGQDDYEQYF. CDR3 sequence (DNA): TGTGCCAGCAGCCCGGGACAGGATGATTACGAGCAGTACTTC.

V gene TRBV6-5 combines with J gene TRBJ1-1, with a tentative D call TRBD1 (6 bases). The V end was cut by 0 bases, the J end by 9 bases, with 8 bases between. This CDR3 has 12 residues. Germline CDR1 MNHEY, CDR2 SVGAGI. The CDR3 sequence: CASSYSTGKAFF. CDR3 bases: TGTGCCAGCAGTTACTCAACAGGGAAAGCTTTCTTT.

The chain joins TRBV5-1 to TRBJ1-2; D might be TRBD1 (5 bases). The germline CDR1 and CDR2 sequences are SGHRS and YFSETQ. Trimming shortened V by 4 bases and J by 2 bases, and 15 bases separated the two germline ends. The CDR3 covers 15 residues. The CDR3 reads CASSPPGGENYGYTF. For the CDR3, the DNA is TGCGCCAGCAGCCCCCCAGGAGGGGAAAACTATGGCTACACCTTC.

V gene TRBV9 combines with J gene TRBJ1-3, with D unresolved. Germline-derived CDR1 and CDR2 are SGDLS and YYNGEE. The CDR3 consists of 13 residues. Trimming left V 0 bases short and J 4 bases short, with 5 bases between. The CDR3 sequence is CASSVGLGNTIYF. The CDR3 DNA reads as TGTGCCAGCAGCGTAGGTCTCGGAAACACCATATATTTT.

The chain joins TRBV21-1 to TRBJ1-6; the table gives TRBD1 as D, unverified against the DNA. TRBV21-1 is shown as a pseudogene. The CDR3 is 19 amino acids. This chain's CDR3 is CASSRVGEVRTGLTSPLHF. CDR3 DNA: TGTGCCAGCAGCAGAGTAGGAGAAGTTCGGACAGGGTTAACTTCACCCCTCCACTTT.

The chain uses TRBV27 and TRBJ2-1; 9 positions match TRBD1. With V trimmed by 5 bases and J by 7 bases, 12 bases remained unmatched. The CDR3 covers 16 residues. In germline, CDR1 is MNHEY, CDR2 SMNVEV (reference sequence). The CDR3 bases are TGTGCCAGCAGTCGCCGGATCGGGACAGGGCGGAATGAGCAGTTCTTC. Translation gives CASSRRIGTGRNEQFF.

The V gene is TRBV28, the J gene TRBJ1-3; tentatively, D is TRBD1 (6 bases). Germline CDR1 is MDHEN and CDR2 is SYDVKM. The CDR3 extends over 19 amino acids. The V end was cut by 3 bases, the J end by 0 bases, with 21 bases between. This CDR3 reads CASSFNGDIDRSSGNTIYF. As DNA, the CDR3 is TGTGCCAGCAGTTTTAATGGGGACATCGACAGGAGCTCTGGAAACACCATATATTTT.

The chain has TRBV18 and TRBJ1-1, with a weak D call TRBD1 (6 bases). Germline CDR1 is KGHSH and CDR2 is LQKENI. The V and J ends lost 4 bases and 7 bases respectively, with 10 bases between them. This CDR3 region has 12 residues. Here the CDR3 reads CASSRTENEAFF. The DNA for the CDR3 is TGTGCCAGCTCACGGACAGAAAATGAAGCTTTCTTT.

The CDR3 DNA sequence: TGCGCCAGCAGCCTATACGTTTCCGGGACTACATACAATGAGCAGTTCTTC. Translation gives CASSLYVSGTTYNEQFF. The chain links TRBV5-1 to TRBJ2-1, with TRBD2 identical over 7 bases. After removal of 4 bases from V and 4 bases from J, the junction contained 14 bases not matched to a gene. The CDR3 is made up of 17 amino acids. Germline assignment: CDR1 SGHRS and CDR2 YFSETQ.

The chain uses TRBV9 and TRBJ2-2, with 10 bases fitting TRBD2. CDR1 and CDR2 from the germline V gene are SGDLS and YYNGEE. This CDR3 has 16 residues. V was clipped by 4 bases and J by 7 bases; unmatched bases: 10. In nucleotides, the CDR3 is TGTGCCAGCAGCCAACTTGGGACTAGCGAATTCGGGGAGCTGTTTTTT. Protein sequence: CASSQLGTSEFGELFF.

This clone was recorded a few times. The rearrangement joins TRBV19 to TRBJ1-1, with D hard to call. Trimming stripped 5 bases from V and 3 bases from J, with 16 bases between. This CDR3 contains 15 residues. Germline assignment: CDR1 LNHDA and CDR2 SQIVND (reference sequence). The CDR3 here is CASSFWSSWDTEAFF. The CDR3 nucleotides read TGTGCCAGTAGTTTCTGGAGCTCATGGGACACTGAAGCTTTCTTT.

CDR3 sequence reads: CASNQGAGTEAFF. Written as DNA, the CDR3 is TGTGCCAGCAATCAGGGGGCTGGGACTGAAGCTTTCTTT. V gene TRBV2 combines with J gene TRBJ1-1, with 8 positions matching TRBD1. Per the germline V gene, CDR1 is SNHLY and CDR2 is FYNNEI. The junction had 6 bases not matched to a gene; V was cut back by 7 bases and J by 5 bases. The CDR3 has 13 residues.

This sequence joins TRBV24-1 and TRBJ2-5; D may be TRBD2 (6 bases). CDR3 length: 12 residues. Trimming cost V 11 bases and J 2 bases, with 11 bases left between them. Looked up from germline, CDR1 is KGHDR and CDR2 is SFDVKD. The CDR3 coding sequence is TGTGCCAGCTCTCGGGGGCAAGAGACCCAGTACTTC. Translating it yields CASSRGQETQYF.

The V gene is TRBV6-6, the J gene TRBJ1-6; 7 nucleotides align to TRBD1. J gave up 7 bases and V 9 bases, and 12 bases lay outside the gene matches. Germline assignment: CDR1 MNHNY and CDR2 SVGAGI (reference sequence). The CDR3 is 15 residues long. CDR3 nucleotide sequence: TGTGCCAGTCTCTACGGGCAGGGGGGAAATTCACCCCTCCACTTT. Protein: CASLYGQGGNSPLHF.

The chain employs TRBV7-8 and TRBJ2-5; 7 bases match TRBD2. V shed 3 bases and J 5 bases; nucleotides not matched to a gene: 12. The germline V gene has CDR1 SGHVS and CDR2 FQNEAQ. The CDR3 consists of 16 residues. The CDR3 DNA reads as TGTGCCAGCAGCTTGGAGGCTTACAGCGGGGTTGAGACCCAGTACTTC. Translated: CASSLEAYSGVETQYF.

The J gene is TRBJ1-2, the V gene TRBV29-1, with a tentative D call TRBD1 (6 bases). The CDR3 is 12 residues long. Per the germline V gene, CDR1 is SQVTM and CDR2 is ANQGSEA. V dropped 6 bases and J dropped 6 bases, with 14 bases sitting between them. In DNA, the CDR3 is TGCAGCGTCAGCCGGGACATCAATGGCTACACCTTC. It yields the protein CSVSRDINGYTF.

The gene calls are TRBV9 and TRBJ2-3, with 9 bases that match TRBD1. The V and J ends lost 0 bases and 1 base, in that order; junction bases with no gene match: 3. The CDR3 has 16 residues. Germline values: CDR1 SGDLS, CDR2 YYNGEE. This chain's CDR3 is CASSVGRTGGTDTQYF. The CDR3 DNA is TGTGCCAGCAGCGTAGGGAGGACAGGGGGCACAGATACGCAGTATTTT. Using reference TRBV9 and TRBJ2-3 for the parts outside the CDR3, the full variable domain is DSGVTQTPKHLITATGQRVTLRCSPRSGDLSVYWYQQSLDQGLQFLIQYYNGEERAKGNILERFSAQQFPDLHSELNLSSLELGDSALYFCASSVGRTGGTDTQYFGPGTRLTVL.